Following are 27 T cell receptor beta chains from one sample sequenced in a study of blood T cell repertoires in COVID-19. Measured with immunoSEQ multiplex PCR; TCRdb has only the in-frame clones, and not every one. The table shows about 190,000 clones, with roughly 89% occurring only once. Sequencing was performed on peripheral blood. The receptors stem from a young woman who had recovered from COVID-19.

About this clone: Different DNA sequences within this sample yield the same CDR3. The CDR3: CASSQDGGAGTGELFF. The CDR3 nucleotides are TGCGCCAGCAGCCAAGACGGAGGGGCGGGGACCGGGGAGCTGTTTTTT. V usage is TRBV4-3 and J usage is TRBJ2-2, with D possibly being TRBD2 (6 bases). There are 16 residues in the CDR3. V shed 0 bases and J shed 5 bases, with 13 bases lying between them. Germline assignment: CDR1 LGHNA and CDR2 YSLEER.

The chain carries TRBV7-3 and TRBJ2-3; tentative D call: TRBD2 (5 bases). Germline CDR1 is SGHTA and CDR2 is FQGTGA. The CDR3 is 14 amino acids. V gave up 5 bases and J gave up 6 bases, with 15 bases separating them. CDR3 nucleotide sequence: TGTGCCAGCAGCCCCTCGACCTGGGAGGATACGCAGTATTTT. Translation: CASSPSTWEDTQYF.

The gene calls are TRBV21-1 and TRBJ2-4; TRBD2, the table's D call, was not compared with the DNA. TRBV21-1 is a recognized pseudogene. The CDR3 length is 14 residues. CDR3 region: CATLHRRSGNIQYF. The DNA of the CDR3 is TGTGCCACCCTTCATAGGAGGTCCGGGAACATTCAGTACTTC.

The chain links TRBV9 to TRBJ1-1; perhaps TRBD1 as D (5 bases). The V and J ends lost 4 bases and 3 bases respectively, with 10 bases between them. This CDR3 has 13 amino acids. Germline V gene sequence: CDR1 SGDLS, CDR2 YYNGEE. The CDR3 here is CASSQTGDTEAFF. The CDR3 nucleotides are TGTGCCAGCAGCCAGACGGGGGACACTGAAGCTTTCTTT.

This CDR3 is CASSLTPGGVDSGANVLTF. The DNA for the CDR3 is TGTGCCAGCAGTCTAACCCCGGGGGGGGTAGACTCTGGGGCCAACGTCCTGACTTTC. The J gene is TRBJ2-6, the V gene TRBV7-8, with 8 bases that match TRBD2. CDR1 is SGHVS and CDR2 is FQNEAQ in the germline V gene. CDR3 length: 19 residues. Trimming at V came to 6 bases and at J to 0 bases, leaving 13 bases not matched to a gene.

V usage is TRBV12-3 or TRBV12-4 and J usage is TRBJ2-5; unclear D gene. V lost 2 bases and J lost 5, with 9 bases in between. The CDR3 runs 13 residues. The CDR3 sequence is CASSLTFWETQYF. For the CDR3, the DNA is TGTGCCAGCAGTTTAACTTTTTGGGAGACCCAGTACTTC.

V is TRBV11-2 and J is TRBJ2-1; TRBD2 matches 14 bases. Germline V CDR1 and CDR2: SGHAT, FQNNGV. The CDR3 covers 16 residues. V gave up 0 bases and J gave up 7 bases; unmatched junction bases: 2. CDR3 in DNA: TGTGCCAGCAGCTTAGAACGGACTAGCGGGGGGAATGAGCAGTTCTTC. Translated: CASSLERTSGGNEQFF.

The chain uses TRBV5-4 and TRBJ2-5; a weak D match, TRBD2 (6 bases). The CDR3 has 16 residues. V lost 4 bases and J 1 base, leaving 17 bases between the germline ends. Germline lookup yields CDR1 SGHNT and CDR2 YYREEE (reference sequence). In DNA form, the CDR3 reads TGTGCCAGCAGCCCGGAGTGGAGGGCCCTCCAAGAGACCCAGTACTTC. Translating gives CASSPEWRALQETQYF.

CDR3 sequence (DNA): TGTGCCAGCAGCTTGGGACTAGCCCTCAACACCGGGGAGCTGTTTTTT. Its protein product is CASSLGLALNTGELFF. The chain recombines TRBV7-3 with TRBJ2-2; 9 positions match TRBD2. The CDR3 is made up of 16 amino acids. Germline CDR1 is SGHTA and CDR2 is FQGTGA. Trimming cost V 3 bases and J 2 bases; bases outside gene matches: 4.

The chain combines TRBV2 with TRBJ1-1; 8 bases map to TRBD1. The V and J ends lost 6 bases and 7 bases, in that order; junction bases with no gene match: 7. CDR3 size: 13 residues. The germline V gene encodes CDR1 SNHLY and CDR2 FYNNEI. CDR3 nucleotide sequence: TGTGCCAGCAGGTTGACCGGGACAGGTGAAGCTTTCTTT. This translates into CASRLTGTGEAFF. Full variable domain (missing parts from reference TRBV2 and TRBJ1-1): EPEVTQTPSHQVTQMGQEVILRCVPISNHLYFYWYRQILGQKVEFLVSFYNNEISEKSEIFDDQFSVERPDGSNFTLKIRSTKLEDSAMYFCASRLTGTGEAFFGQGTRLTVV.

The chain carries TRBV2 and TRBJ2-1; no clear D gene. The CDR3 is made up of 11 amino acids. The ends were cut back, 7 bases at V and 5 bases at J, with 6 bases in the middle. Per the germline V gene, CDR1 is SNHLY and CDR2 is FYNNEI. This chain's CDR3 is CASTPNNEQFF. In nucleotides, the CDR3 is TGTGCCAGCACCCCCAACAATGAGCAGTTCTTC.

This clone was counted once. The chain combines TRBV6-4 with TRBJ2-1, with 13 nucleotides matching TRBD2. The CDR3 runs 17 residues. Germline CDR1 reads MRHNA; CDR2 reads SNTAGT. The V gene end was trimmed by 6 bases and the J gene end by 0 bases; junction bases not matched to a gene: 5. In DNA form, the CDR3 reads TGTGCCAGCAGCCGGACTAGCGGGGGAAGCTCCTACAATGAGCAGTTCTTC. This encodes CASSRTSGGSSYNEQFF.

The gene calls are TRBV9 and TRBJ2-2; 7 positions match TRBD1. The germline V gene has CDR1 SGDLS and CDR2 YYNGEE. CDR3 length: 16 residues. Unmatched junction bases numbered 12, after V lost 4 bases and J lost 6 bases. CDR3 loop: CASSFRDSEGAGELFF. DNA for the CDR3: TGTGCCAGCAGCTTTCGGGACAGCGAAGGGGCCGGGGAGCTGTTTTTT.

This chain links TRBV7-6 with TRBJ1-2; the D gene is possibly TRBD1 (5 bases). From germline, CDR1 is SGHVS and CDR2 FNYEAQ. This CDR3 spans 14 amino acids. The V end lost 5 bases, the J end lost 2 bases, and 12 bases lay between the germline ends. In nucleotides, the CDR3 is TGTGCCAGCAGCGCCCGGGAGGGGAACTATGGCTACACCTTC. Amino acid sequence: CASSAREGNYGYTF.

This clone showed up just once. The chain carries TRBV7-9 and TRBJ1-4; TRBD1 is a possible D gene (6 bases). This CDR3 has 17 residues. V lost 2 bases to trimming and J lost 0 bases, with 13 bases between them. Germline CDR1 and CDR2: SEHNR and FQNEAQ (reference sequence). The CDR3 DNA reads as TGTGCCAGCAGCTTATGGGCAGGGGCGGCAACTAATGAAAAACTGTTTTTT. This codes for CASSLWAGAATNEKLFF.

V gene TRBV3-1 (or the pseudogene TRBV3-2) combines with J gene TRBJ2-1; 7 bases are shared with TRBD2. Per the germline V gene, CDR1 is LGHDT and CDR2 is YNNKEL (reference sequence). V shed 3 bases, J shed 12 bases, and the junction held 8 bases outside the gene matches. The CDR3 runs 13 residues. The CDR3 coding sequence is TGTGCCAGCAGCCAGGGTCGCGGGAGTGTGCAGTTCTTC. This gives the protein CASSQGRGSVQFF.

Here the CDR3 DNA reads TGTGCCAGTACCTTACAGGGGGCTGGAGGAGAGACCCAGTACTTC. Its protein is CASTLQGAGGETQYF. The chain employs TRBV6-5 and TRBJ2-5, with 9 bases matching TRBD1. The CDR3 contains 15 residues. From germline, CDR1 is MNHEY and CDR2 SVGAGI. V shed 9 bases, J shed 4 bases, and the junction held 12 bases outside the gene matches.

As DNA, the CDR3 is TGTGCCATCAGTGACGTGGGGTCCGGGACAGGGGATGGCTACACCTTC. Its protein product is CAISDVGSGTGDGYTF. This rearrangement joins TRBV10-3 to TRBJ1-2; 10 positions match TRBD1. Looked up from germline, CDR1 is ENHRY and CDR2 is SYGVKD. There are 16 residues in the CDR3. With 3 bases clipped from V and 6 bases from J, the junction kept 10 bases outside the gene matches.

The chain has TRBV3-1 (or the pseudogene TRBV3-2) and TRBJ1-2; TRBD1 matches 11 bases. Trimming cost V 0 bases and J 8 bases; bases outside gene matches: 5. This CDR3 is built from 15 residues. The germline V gene has CDR1 LGHDT and CDR2 YNNKEL (reference sequence). The DNA for the CDR3 is TGTGCCAGCAGCCAAGACCCCGGGACAGGGGGGGGCTACACCTTC. It is translated as CASSQDPGTGGGYTF.

The gene calls are TRBV6-5 and TRBJ1-2; D is undetermined. There are 14 residues in the CDR3. From germline, CDR1 is MNHEY and CDR2 SVGAGI. With 0 bases removed from V and 8 bases from J, the gap between germline ends came to 13 bases. CDR3 nucleotides: TGTGCCAGCAGTTACTCGCCGGTTGAGGGCGGCTACACCTTC. Its protein is CASSYSPVEGGYTF.

The V gene is TRBV7-8, the J gene TRBJ2-5, with 11 bases identical to TRBD1. V was clipped by 1 base and J by 1 base; unmatched bases: 5. This CDR3 contains 17 residues. Germline V lookup: CDR1 SGHVS, CDR2 FQNEAQ. Here the CDR3 DNA reads TGTGCCAGCAGCTTAGGGTGGGACAGGGGGGCCCAAGAGACCCAGTACTTC. Its protein product is CASSLGWDRGAQETQYF.

This clone was counted a few times. The genes are TRBV9 and TRBJ2-2; D is ambiguous. The CDR3 runs to 13 residues. V was pared by 3 bases and J by 7 bases, with 10 bases between. CDR1 is SGDLS, CDR2 YYNGEE, per germline. CDR3: CASSGRLGGELFF. CDR3 nucleotides: TGTGCCAGCAGCGGCCGACTGGGCGGGGAGCTGTTTTTT.

This chain links TRBV6-2 or TRBV6-3 with TRBJ2-5; D not certain. The CDR3 totals 14 residues. V was pared by 3 bases and J by 0 bases, with 8 bases between. The germline V gene has CDR1 MNHEY and CDR2 SVGEGT. This CDR3 is CASSYTWHQETQYF. DNA for the CDR3: TGTGCCAGCAGTTATACATGGCACCAAGAGACCCAGTACTTC.

This chain uses TRBV14 with TRBJ2-3; 11 nucleotides match TRBD1. The V gene's germline CDR1 is SGHDN and CDR2 FVKESK. The CDR3 is 17 amino acids. V lost 0 bases to trimming and J lost 2 bases; unmatched junction nucleotides: 4. The CDR3 DNA reads TGTGCCAGCAGCCAAGATGGGACAGGGGGTAACACAGATACGCAGTATTTT. It specifies CASSQDGTGGNTDTQYF.

The chain has TRBV28 and TRBJ1-2; the match to TRBD1 covers 9 bases. CDR3 length: 15 amino acids. CDR1 is MDHEN and CDR2 is SYDVKM in the germline V gene. V shed 6 bases, J shed 8 bases, and the junction held 13 bases outside the gene matches. CDR3 residues: CASSWAPGQGWGYTF. In nucleotides, the CDR3 is TGTGCCAGCAGCTGGGCTCCGGGACAGGGATGGGGCTACACCTTC.

The chain links TRBV7-3 to TRBJ2-5; possible D gene TRBD1, 5 bases. Germline values: CDR1 SGHTA, CDR2 FQGTGA. Trimming took off 2 bases at V and 2 bases at J, with 12 bases between the two ends. The CDR3 has 15 amino acids. The CDR3 here is CASSLLSGRQETQYF. CDR3 sequence (DNA): TGTGCCAGCAGCTTATTATCAGGGCGGCAAGAGACCCAGTACTTC.

The chain recombines TRBV29-1 with TRBJ2-2; D unclear. This CDR3 is built from 14 residues. Per germline, CDR1 SQVTM and CDR2 ANQGSEA. V was shortened by 6 bases and J by 1 base, with 12 bases between the two germline ends. Written as DNA, the CDR3 is TGCAGCGTGCCGAGTTTCCTGAACACCGGGGAGCTGTTTTTT. This gives the protein CSVPSFLNTGELFF.